Shown below are 9 T cell receptor beta chains from a single sample sequenced in a study of blood T cell repertoires in COVID-19. The assay was immunoSEQ multiplex PCR, and TCRdb's table has in-frame clones only and misses some. Altogether 45,000 to 55,000 clones are present, over 65% being singletons, with the ten largest covering around 5.2%. Sequencing input: peripheral blood. The receptors here all came from a human donor in a cohort sampled during active COVID-19.

This clone was counted only a few times. This rearrangement joins TRBV7-2 to TRBJ1-5, with TRBD1 identical over 8 bases. This CDR3 region has 15 residues. V was clipped by 5 bases and J by 9 bases; unmatched bases: 12. Germline CDR1 SGHTA, CDR2 FQGNSA. DNA of the CDR3: TGTGCCAGCAGCGGGGGGACAGGCGTATTGGGGCCCCAGCATTTT. Translating gives CASSGGTGVLGPQHF.

V gene TRBV29-1 combines with J gene TRBJ2-1; a possible D gene is TRBD1 (6 bases). Germline-derived CDR1 and CDR2 are SQVTM and ANQGSEA. Trimming stripped 4 bases from V and 0 bases from J, with 10 bases between. This CDR3 is built from 14 residues. CDR3 sequence: CSVGGRNSYNEQFF. CDR3 sequence (DNA): TGCAGCGTTGGGGGGCGGAACTCCTACAATGAGCAGTTCTTC.

The rearrangement uses TRBV7-8 and TRBJ1-2; TRBD1 aligns across 8 bases. Germline CDR1 reads SGHVS; CDR2 reads FQNEAQ. V gave up 4 bases and J gave up 2 bases; unmatched junction bases: 6. The CDR3 has 15 amino acids. CDR3 coding DNA: TGTGCCAGCAGCTCCCGACAGGGGCCCAACTATGGCTACACCTTC. Translating it yields CASSSRQGPNYGYTF.

This chain links TRBV1 with TRBJ2-2; the D call in the table, TRBD1, was not verified against the DNA. TRBV1 is listed as a pseudogene. The CDR3 spans 18 residues. The CDR3 protein is CTSSHIPRTGANTGELFF. In DNA, the CDR3 is TGCACCAGCAGCCACATCCCTCGGACAGGCGCGAACACCGGGGAGCTGTTTTTT.

The chain joins TRBV6-5 to TRBJ1-1; possible D gene TRBD1, 6 bases. The CDR3 is 16 residues long. V lost 2 bases to trimming and J lost 0 bases, with 13 bases between them. The germline gives CDR1 MNHEY, CDR2 SVGAGI. The CDR3 loop is CASSYGGGRVNTEAFF. In DNA form, the CDR3 reads TGTGCCAGCAGTTACGGGGGGGGGCGGGTGAACACTGAAGCTTTCTTT.

V usage is TRBV3-1 (or the pseudogene TRBV3-2) and J usage is TRBJ1-1; D gene uncertain. Per germline, CDR1 LGHDT and CDR2 YNNKEL (reference sequence). V gave up 3 bases and J gave up 2 bases, with 4 bases separating them. The CDR3 is made up of 12 amino acids. For the CDR3, the DNA is TGTGCCAGCAGCCACCTTAACACTGAAGCTTTCTTT. Its protein product is CASSHLNTEAFF.

The chain has TRBV5-4 and TRBJ2-5; D is uncertain. Germline-derived CDR1 and CDR2 are SGHNT and YYREEE (reference sequence). The CDR3 consists of 14 residues. The germline V and J ends were trimmed by 0 bases and 5 bases, with 11 bases remaining between them. CDR3 bases: TGTGCCAGCAGCTTGGTCGCAGGTTCGGAGACCCAGTACTTC. Translating it yields CASSLVAGSETQYF.

The V gene is TRBV5-1, the J gene TRBJ1-3; a weak D match, TRBD1 (5 bases). Germline values: CDR1 SGHRS, CDR2 YFSETQ. V was cut by 1 base and J by 0 bases, with 8 bases left in between. The length of the CDR3 is 15 residues. CDR3: CASSLSQGSGNTIYF. In DNA, the CDR3 is TGCGCCAGCAGCTTGAGTCAGGGCTCTGGAAACACCATATATTTT.

This chain links TRBV19 with TRBJ1-1, with D possibly TRBD1 on 6 matching bases. Germline CDR1 and CDR2: LNHDA and SQIVND (reference sequence). CDR3 length equals 12 residues. The V and J ends lost 7 bases and 7 bases respectively, with 13 bases between them. The CDR3 is CASIRGLSEAFF. CDR3 DNA: TGTGCCAGTATAAGGGGGTTAAGTGAAGCTTTCTTT.